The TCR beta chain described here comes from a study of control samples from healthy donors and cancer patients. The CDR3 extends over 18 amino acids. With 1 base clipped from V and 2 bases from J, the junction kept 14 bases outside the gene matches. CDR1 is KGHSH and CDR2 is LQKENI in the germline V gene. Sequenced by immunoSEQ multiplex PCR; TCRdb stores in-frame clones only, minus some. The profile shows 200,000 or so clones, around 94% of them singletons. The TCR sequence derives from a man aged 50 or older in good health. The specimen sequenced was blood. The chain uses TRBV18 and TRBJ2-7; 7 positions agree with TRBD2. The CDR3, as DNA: TGTGCCAGCTCACCACGGTCTCAGTGGGGGGGGGAGACCTACGAGCAGTACTTC. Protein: CASSPRSQWGGETYEQYF.